The present entry profiles one T cell receptor beta chain with its context. Those who participated ranged in age from roughly 18 to 100 years and resided in 24 US areas. CDR3 size: 16 residues. V shed 5 bases and J shed 6 bases, with 20 bases lying between them. The germline CDR1 and CDR2 sequences are SGHRS and YFSETQ. The data derive from a study of blood T cell repertoires in COVID-19. TCRdb's table, derived via immunoSEQ multiplex PCR, lists solely in-frame clones and lacks some. The sample comprises about 410,000 clones, under 90% of which are singletons, and 1.7% rests with the top ten. This receptor was identified in a woman aged 25 to 39 who had recovered from COVID-19. The sequencing input was PBMCs or T cells enriched from blood (not recorded which). The chain uses TRBV5-1 and TRBJ1-4; D perhaps matches TRBD1 (5 bases). The CDR3 nucleotides are TGCGCCAGCAGACCGACTCCGACAGCACCGTATGAAAAACTGTTTTTT. It encodes CASRPTPTAPYEKLFF.